One and the same sample provided the 5 T cell receptor beta chains below, sequenced in a study of technical replicates of blood from several donors. Profiled with immunoSEQ multiplex PCR; TCRdb holds only in-frame clones, not every one. The sample holds 98,000 or so clones, 95% seen once. Material for sequencing was T cells isolated from PBMCs. These receptors all come from a human donor in good health.

The chain employs TRBV9 and TRBJ2-2, with TRBD2 matching 8 bases. The CDR3 is made up of 18 amino acids. The V and J ends lost 0 bases and 2 bases, in that order; junction bases with no gene match: 9. CDR1 is SGDLS and CDR2 is YYNGEE in the germline V gene. The CDR3 is CASSVASSGSFNTGELFF. The CDR3 DNA sequence: TGTGCCAGCAGCGTAGCTTCCAGCGGGAGTTTTAACACCGGGGAGCTGTTTTTT.

This chain uses TRBV11-2 with TRBJ2-5, with 9 bases lining up with TRBD2. CDR1 is SGHAT and CDR2 is FQNNGV in the germline V gene. V shed 5 bases, J shed 1 base, and the junction held 8 bases outside the gene matches. This CDR3 comprises 16 residues. The CDR3, as DNA: TGTGCCAGCAGCGGGACCAATAGCGGGGGCCAAGAGACCCAGTACTTC. It translates to CASSGTNSGGQETQYF.

V is TRBV19 and J is TRBJ2-7; 10 nucleotides align to TRBD2. Germline-derived CDR1 and CDR2 are LNHDA and SQIVND (reference sequence). Trimming took 3 bases from V and 2 from J; bases not matched to a gene: 1. The CDR3 is made up of 14 amino acids. Written as DNA, the CDR3 is TGTGCCAGTAGTATCCTAGCGGGAGCCTACGAGCAGTACTTC. This codes for CASSILAGAYEQYF.

This chain joins TRBV28 and TRBJ2-3; the D gene is possibly TRBD1 (5 bases). The CDR3 is 14 residues long. V dropped 8 bases and J dropped 1 base, with 13 bases sitting between them. The germline V gene encodes CDR1 MDHEN and CDR2 SYDVKM. The DNA for the CDR3 is TGTGCCAGCGCCGGACACAGCCGCACAGATACGCAGTATTTT. It yields the protein CASAGHSRTDTQYF.

The gene calls are TRBV5-6 and TRBJ2-7; a possible D gene is TRBD2 (6 bases). The V gene lost 3 bases and the J gene lost 3 bases, with 10 bases spanning the gap. Germline V gene lookup returns CDR1 SGHDT and CDR2 YYEEEE. This CDR3 comprises 13 residues. CDR3: CASSWGLFYEQYF. In DNA, the CDR3 is TGTGCCAGCAGCTGGGGACTGTTCTACGAGCAGTACTTC.